The next 5 T cell receptor beta chains were all read from a single sample in a study of cytomegalovirus exposure and HLA in healthy donors. The study ran its PCR with 60 Vbeta and 13 Jbeta primers. The repertoire was sequenced with immunoSEQ multiplex PCR; TCRdb's copy has only in-frame clones and lacks some. Of approximately 180,000 clones in the sample, about four fifths were seen once. Sequences were obtained from PBMCs. These receptors were taken from a woman between 40 and 50 years old in good health and CMV-seronegative.

The chain combines TRBV19 with TRBJ1-5, with D possibly TRBD1 on 6 matching bases. V lost 6 bases, J lost 4 bases, and 16 bases lay in between. Germline values: CDR1 LNHDA, CDR2 SQIVND (reference sequence). CDR3 length: 15 amino acids. DNA for the CDR3: TGTGCCAGTAGCTCGGGAGGGGGGCAAAATCAGCCCCAGCATTTT. Protein: CASSSGGGQNQPQHF.

This clone has a handful of counts. The chain combines TRBV5-4 with TRBJ2-5; 8 nucleotides line up with TRBD2. Germline CDR1 and CDR2: SGHNT and YYREEE (reference sequence). The junction had 12 bases not matched to a gene; V was cut back by 0 bases and J by 5 bases. The CDR3 runs to 17 residues. CDR3 DNA sequence: TGTGCCAGCAGCTTGGCCAAAACTAGCGGAGCACGGGAGACCCAGTACTTC. This gives the protein CASSLAKTSGARETQYF.

The chain has TRBV27 and TRBJ2-5, with 9 bases that match TRBD1. The J call is in doubt because the DNA end fits TRBJ2-7 better. The CDR3 runs to 13 residues. Per germline, CDR1 MNHEY and CDR2 SMNVEV (reference sequence). In DNA form, the CDR3 reads TGTGCCAGCAGTAGGGACAGGGATTCCGAGCAGTACTTC. Amino acid sequence: CASSRDRDSEQYF.

The rearrangement links TRBV9 to TRBJ2-1; 7 bases are a match to TRBD2. Unmatched junction bases numbered 8, after V lost 0 bases and J lost 5 bases. The germline gives CDR1 SGDLS, CDR2 YYNGEE. The CDR3 covers 16 residues. The CDR3 loop is CASSVALAETDNEQFF. In nucleotides, the CDR3 is TGTGCCAGCAGCGTAGCCCTAGCGGAAACCGACAATGAGCAGTTCTTC.

The CDR3 region has the DNA TGTGCCAGCACCCCACCGCAGGGGGCAGGGCAGCCCCAGCATTTT. This sequence encodes CASTPPQGAGQPQHF. The gene calls are TRBV28 and TRBJ1-5, with 8 bases that match TRBD1. CDR3 length: 15 residues. V lost 7 bases to trimming and J lost 7 bases; unmatched junction nucleotides: 12. Germline CDR1 reads MDHEN; CDR2 reads SYDVKM.